These T cell receptor beta chains were read from a single sample in a study of spatial heterogeneity in lung cancer. TCRdb ran MiXCR on the 5' RACE reads and lists one entry per CDR3 protein. Seen here are 95,000 to 120,000 distinct CDR3 sequences, roughly 10% observed once, and the top ten hold 24%. The sequencing here drew on PBMCs, taken at follow-up. Every receptor here comes from a female donor with early-stage non-small cell lung cancer. Each CDR3 is given with its conserved first and last residue. The D gene is left open where the match is weak. The listing skips clone size in some rows; elsewhere it reads once, few, many or a size class.

CDR3,DNA,V,size,D,J
CASSRAPIDPTSGTYEQYF,TGTGCCAGCAGCCGCGCCCCAATTGATCCGACTAGCGGGACCTACGAGCAGTACTTC,TRBV5-6,many,TRBD2,TRBJ2-7
CASSLNYRGDTEAFF,TGCGCCAGCAGCTTGAATTACAGGGGTGATACTGAAGCTTTCTTT,TRBV5-1,-,TRBD1,TRBJ1-1
CASSAPRGSGADTQYF,TGTGCCAGCAGCGCCCCCAGGGGCTCCGGGGCAGATACGCAGTATTTT,TRBV11-2,-,-,TRBJ2-3
CASRGVREQFF,TGTGCCAGCAGGGGGGTTAGGGAGCAGTTCTTC,TRBV12-3/TRBV12-4,-,-,TRBJ2-1
CASKYESYSNQPQHF,TGTGCCAGCAAATATGAGTCTTATAGCAATCAGCCCCAGCATTTT,TRBV6-2/TRBV6-3,many,-,TRBJ1-5
CASSLIQNTGELFF,TGTGCCAGCAGCTTAATTCAGAACACCGGGGAGCTGTTTTTT,TRBV7-3,-,-,TRBJ2-2
CASSLVAGGSETQYF,TGTGCCAGCAGCTTAGTCGCGGGAGGTTCTGAGACCCAGTACTTC,TRBV7-6,few,TRBD2,TRBJ2-5
CASSSRTSGKTDTQYF,TGTGCCAGCAGCTCCCGGACTAGCGGGAAGACAGATACGCAGTATTTT,TRBV7-9,few,TRBD2,TRBJ2-3
CSAGQGSYGYTF,TGCAGCGCCGGACAGGGTTCTTATGGCTACACCTTC,TRBV29-1,few,TRBD1,TRBJ1-2
CSARDPRLAGGPHTGELFF,TGCAGTGCTAGAGATCCGAGACTAGCGGGAGGGCCCCACACCGGGGAGCTGTTTTTT,TRBV20-1,many,TRBD2,TRBJ2-2
CASSHLAGRYNEQFF,TGCGCCAGCAGCCACCTAGCGGGACGTTACAATGAGCAGTTCTTC,TRBV5-1,few,TRBD2,TRBJ2-1
CASSLASGPAETQYF,TGCGCCAGCAGCTTGGCCAGCGGGCCGGCGGAGACCCAGTACTTC,TRBV5-1,-,-,TRBJ2-5
CASSLVGGTLTSGEQYF,TGTGCCAGCAGCTTAGTCGGGGGAACCTTAACTTCAGGCGAGCAGTACTTC,TRBV11-2,few,-,TRBJ2-7
CASSYFSSRTDTQYF,TGTGCCAGCAGTTATTTTTCTTCTCGCACAGATACGCAGTATTTT,TRBV6-6,-,-,TRBJ2-3
CATRFNTEAFF,TGTGCCACCAGATTCAACACTGAAGCTTTCTTT,TRBV15,few,-,TRBJ1-1
CASANGRTNQPQHF,TGTGCCAGCGCCAATGGACGGACGAATCAGCCCCAGCATTTT,TRBV12-3/TRBV12-4,many,-,TRBJ1-5
CASQASSYNEQFF,TGTGCCAGTCAGGCCTCCTCCTACAATGAGCAGTTCTTC,TRBV2,-,-,TRBJ2-1
CSVGQAPTEAFF,TGCAGCGTCGGACAGGCACCCACTGAAGCTTTCTTT,TRBV29-1,few,TRBD1,TRBJ1-1
CSAREAHTEAFF,TGCAGTGCTAGAGAGGCCCACACTGAAGCTTTCTTT,TRBV20-1,-,-,TRBJ1-1
CATSDPGTASTDTQYF,TGTGCCACCAGTGACCCTGGGACAGCAAGTACAGATACGCAGTATTTT,TRBV24-1,few,TRBD1,TRBJ2-3
CSESRRSDTQYF,TGCAGCGAGAGCCGGCGGTCCGATACGCAGTATTTT,TRBV20-1,many,-,TRBJ2-3
CASSPKNRGRGSPLHF,TGTGCCAGTAGTCCGAAAAACAGGGGCCGAGGCTCACCCCTCCACTTT,TRBV19,many,TRBD1,TRBJ1-6
CASSPNPGRGDTIYF,TGTGCCAGCTCACCAAATCCGGGAAGAGGGGACACCATATATTTT,TRBV18,many,-,TRBJ1-3